The present T cell receptor beta chain was sequenced within a study of cytomegalovirus exposure and HLA in healthy donors. About the study: Roughly 85 million unique TCRs from HLA-typed donors were held in an early release of data. Study observations and caveats: Sequencing likely produced, as an artifact, a cluster of highly shared sequence variants.

Healthy donors of bone marrow made up the group. Primers included in the PCR were 60 Vbeta and 13 Jbeta primers. In the authors' workflow: In a later analysis, of around 80 million unique beta chains, roughly 11 million appeared in at least two donors. This table comes from immunoSEQ multiplex PCR, and its TCRdb copy is limited to in-frame clones, with some not included. V and J calls and clone size are copied from that table; D and trimming were computed from the DNA. The sample contains 160,000 or so clones, approximately 81% of which appear only once. About this clone: Its antigen is as yet unknown.

Sequenced: PBMCs. This TCR derives from a female donor in good health and CMV-seronegative.

CDR3 bases: TGCGCCAGCAGCCAGCTTGGCGGCAGGGGGTATGGCTACACCTTC. Translated: CASSQLGGRGYGYTF. This chain uses TRBV4-1 with TRBJ1-2; TRBD1 agrees at 7 bases. The CDR3 sequence is 15 residues long. The germline gives CDR1 MGHRA, CDR2 YSYEKL. J was trimmed by 5 bases and V by 3 bases; bases with no gene match: 9.